The 26 T cell receptor beta chains reported below all come from one sample, sequenced in a study of CD8+ T cells in alopecia areata. In each case, RNA was isolated and then reverse transcribed into cDNA as the sequencing template. Repertoires were generated with immunoSEQ multiplex PCR, while TCRdb's copy carries only in-frame clones and drops some. The table shows tens of thousands of clones, with 92% occurring only once. This sample's treatment: oral pan-JAK inhibitor, 5-10 mg twice daily. The source was CD8+ T cells sorted from blood, collected at week 24, from a patient treated with tofacitinib. The receptor set was obtained from a human donor with alopecia areata.

V is TRBV7-9 and J is TRBJ2-1; TRBD2 matches at 13 bases. The germline V gene has CDR1 SEHNR and CDR2 FQNEAQ (reference sequence). The CDR3 has 11 amino acids. The V and J ends lost 8 bases and 14 bases, in that order; junction bases with no gene match: 3. The DNA for the CDR3 is TGTGCCAGCGGACTAGCGGGGGAGGAGTTCTTC. Translated: CASGLAGEEFF.

As concerns this clone: The same CDR3 arises from other DNA sequences in this sample as well. The chain joins TRBV25-1 to TRBJ2-5; tentatively, D is TRBD1 or TRBD2 (5 bases each). V was cut by 3 bases and J by 1 base, with 15 bases left in between. The CDR3 contains 16 residues. Germline CDR1 is MGHDK and CDR2 is SYGVNS. CDR3 bases: TGTGCCAGCAGTGAGGGGGAAATGGGTTTCCAAGAGACCCAGTACTTC. Protein product: CASSEGEMGFQETQYF.

V gene TRBV6-1 combines with J gene TRBJ2-7; no reliable D call. The V gene lost 2 bases and the J gene lost 0 bases, with 5 bases spanning the gap. Per the germline V gene, CDR1 is MNHNS and CDR2 is SASEGT. The CDR3 runs to 13 residues. In nucleotides, the CDR3 is TGTGCCAGCAGTGAATGGAGCTCCTACGAGCAGTACTTC. Protein product: CASSEWSSYEQYF.

This clone showed up just once. The J gene is TRBJ2-3, the V gene TRBV11-2; D gene uncertain. Germline V gene lookup returns CDR1 SGHAT and CDR2 FQNNGV. The CDR3 has 13 amino acids. Trimming removed 8 bases at V and 0 bases at J, with 9 bases between. CDR3 protein: CASEAKSTDTQYF. The DNA of the CDR3 is TGTGCCAGCGAGGCGAAAAGCACAGATACGCAGTATTTT.

The rearrangement joins TRBV28 to TRBJ2-5, with TRBD1 matching over 7 bases. This CDR3 contains 15 residues. CDR1 and CDR2 from the germline V gene are MDHEN and SYDVKM. V shed 5 bases and J 2 bases; nucleotides not matched to a gene: 8. In nucleotides, the CDR3 is TGTGCCAGCAGTCCACCTGACAGGGTACAAGAGACCCAGTACTTC. This codes for CASSPPDRVQETQYF.

The chain combines TRBV18 with TRBJ2-5, with TRBD1 identical over 8 bases. This CDR3 contains 17 residues. Germline V gene lookup returns CDR1 KGHSH and CDR2 LQKENI. V shed 0 bases, J shed 2 bases, and the junction held 8 bases outside the gene matches. CDR3 DNA sequence: TGTGCCAGCTCACCACCCTACGCTGACAGGGGTCAAGAGACCCAGTACTTC. Its protein is CASSPPYADRGQETQYF.

The gene calls are TRBV4-3 and TRBJ2-3; D not certain. This CDR3 region has 17 residues. Germline V gene data show CDR1 as LGHNA and CDR2 as YSLEER. Between the trimmed V and J ends, which lost 0 bases and 0 bases, there was a span of 13 bases. This CDR3 is CASSQDDEVRSTDTQYF. CDR3 sequence (DNA): TGCGCCAGCAGCCAAGATGATGAGGTCCGAAGCACAGATACGCAGTATTTT.

The V and J genes are TRBV30 and TRBJ2-5; D might be TRBD1 or TRBD2, each matching 6 bases. The V gene's germline CDR1 is GTSNPN and CDR2 SVGIG (reference sequence). The ends were cut back, 2 bases at V and 5 bases at J, with 21 bases in the middle. The CDR3 loop spans 16 amino acids. The CDR3 DNA reads TGTGCCTGGAGTCCGGAGGGGTGGACAGCCTTGGAGACCCAGTACTTC. As protein: CAWSPEGWTALETQYF.

The chain combines TRBV6-5 with TRBJ2-5; D remains ambiguous. Germline V gene sequence: CDR1 MNHEY, CDR2 SVGAGI. V gave up 6 bases and J gave up 5 bases, with 7 bases separating them. The CDR3 sequence is 11 residues long. The CDR3 DNA reads TGTGCCAGCAGCCTTGGGGAGACCCAGTACTTC. This encodes CASSLGETQYF.

This clone occurred once. The chain uses TRBV5-1 and TRBJ2-3, with 15 nucleotides matching TRBD2. This CDR3 has 19 residues. The germline gives CDR1 SGHRS, CDR2 YFSETQ. Trimming cost V 1 base and J 3 bases; bases outside gene matches: 9. CDR3: CASSLNGLAGGPGTDTQYF. CDR3 coding DNA: TGCGCCAGCAGCTTGAACGGACTAGCGGGGGGGCCCGGTACAGATACGCAGTATTTT. Full variable domain (rest looked up from reference TRBV5-1 and TRBJ2-3): KAGVTQTPRYLIKTRGQQVTLSCSPISGHRSVSWYQQTPGQGLQFLFEYFSETQRNKGNFPGRFSGRQFSNSRSEMNVSTLELGDSALYLCASSLNGLAGGPGTDTQYFGPGTRLTVL.

V and J are TRBV7-9 and TRBJ2-3, with D maybe TRBD2 (7 bases). Germline V gives CDR1 SEHNR, CDR2 FQNEAQ (reference sequence). Trimming pared 0 bases from V and 9 bases from J, leaving 19 bases between. The CDR3 runs to 16 residues. CDR3 sequence (DNA): TGTGCCAGCAGCTTAGCCCCCGGGGGGCCCGAAGGCACGCAGTATTTT. Translation: CASSLAPGGPEGTQYF.

V usage is TRBV7-2 and J usage is TRBJ2-1, with unresolved D. Trimming left V 5 bases short and J 1 base short, with 9 bases between. Per the germline V gene, CDR1 is SGHTA and CDR2 is FQGNSA. CDR3 length: 14 residues. This CDR3 reads CASSTTISYNEQFF. The CDR3 DNA follows: TGTGCCAGCAGCACGACCATATCCTACAATGAGCAGTTCTTC.

The V call is TRBV7-9, the J call TRBJ1-2; D is ambiguous. The CDR3 contains 19 residues. The germline V and J ends were trimmed by 1 base and 2 bases, with 23 bases remaining between them. CDR1 and CDR2 (germline): SEHNR, FQNEAQ (reference sequence). Here the CDR3 DNA reads TGTGCCAGCAGCTTAGTCGGCCCCGCCAGAGATCTCATGAACTATGGCTACACCTTC. Its protein product is CASSLVGPARDLMNYGYTF.

This sequence joins TRBV10-3 and TRBJ2-1, with a tentative D call TRBD2 (6 bases). This CDR3 has 15 amino acids. Trimming stripped 4 bases from V and 8 bases from J, with 18 bases between. CDR1 and CDR2 (germline): ENHRY, SYGVKD. The CDR3 DNA follows: TGTGCCATCAGTGGGACGGGACTGGACGTCCATGAGCAGTTCTTC. Translated: CAISGTGLDVHEQFF.

This chain uses TRBV19 with TRBJ2-3; D is undetermined. Germline assignment: CDR1 LNHDA and CDR2 SQIVND (reference sequence). V was shortened by 2 bases and J by 4 bases, with 10 bases between the two germline ends. This CDR3 contains 14 residues. The CDR3 protein is CASSISPIADTQYF. The DNA for the CDR3 is TGTGCCAGTAGTATAAGCCCCATCGCAGATACGCAGTATTTT.

The rearrangement joins TRBV2 to TRBJ1-5, with D possibly matching TRBD1 (5 bases). The CDR3 spans 15 residues. V was clipped by 6 bases and J by 2 bases, with 14 bases between them. Germline V gene data show CDR1 as SNHLY and CDR2 as FYNNEI. CDR3 in amino acids: CASSTRDLRNQPQHF. In DNA, the CDR3 is TGTGCCAGCAGCACTAGGGACTTACGCAATCAGCCCCAGCATTTT. Complete variable domain (other parts from reference TRBV2 and TRBJ1-5): EPEVTQTPSHQVTQMGQEVILRCVPISNHLYFYWYRQILGQKVEFLVSFYNNEISEKSEIFDDQFSVERPDGSNFTLKIRSTKLEDSAMYFCASSTRDLRNQPQHFGDGTRLSIL.

The chain recombines TRBV7-9 with TRBJ2-7, with D unresolved. Germline V CDR1 and CDR2: SEHNR, FQNEAQ (reference sequence). V dropped 5 bases and J dropped 3 bases, with 20 bases sitting between them. This CDR3 has 16 residues. The CDR3: CASSDPPTVEDYEQYF. The CDR3, as DNA: TGTGCCAGCAGCGACCCTCCAACGGTGGAAGACTACGAGCAGTACTTC. The complete variable domain, with remaining parts taken from reference TRBV7-9 and TRBJ2-7, reads DTGVSQNPRHKITKRGQNVTFRCDPISEHNRLYWYRQTLGQGPEFLTYFQNEAQLEKSRLLSDRFSAERPKGSFSTLEIQRTEQGDSAMYLCASSDPPTVEDYEQYFGPGTRLTVT.

This chain connects TRBV6-5 to TRBJ2-7, with a possible D match to TRBD2 (6 bases). V was cut by 6 bases and J by 3 bases, with 18 bases left in between. Germline lookup yields CDR1 MNHEY and CDR2 SVGAGI. The CDR3 extends over 15 amino acids. The CDR3 loop is CASSPGPRGNYEQYF. CDR3 coding DNA: TGTGCCAGCAGCCCGGGGCCGCGGGGAAACTACGAGCAGTACTTC.

V gene TRBV7-9 combines with J gene TRBJ2-1; 13 nucleotides align to TRBD2. V shed 10 bases, J shed 4 bases, and the junction held 4 bases outside the gene matches. Germline CDR1 is SEHNR and CDR2 is FQNEAQ (reference sequence). The CDR3 is 14 residues long. In nucleotides, the CDR3 is TGTGCCACAAAGGGACTAGCGGGGTACAATGAGCAGTTCTTC. Protein: CATKGLAGYNEQFF.

The chain combines TRBV12-5 with TRBJ2-1; the D gene is possibly TRBD1 (5 bases). The CDR3 has 14 residues. Germline V CDR1 and CDR2: LGHNT, FRNRAP. The V gene lost 6 bases and the J gene lost 6 bases, with 15 bases spanning the gap. CDR3 sequence reads: CASGHSGQGNEQFF. The CDR3 bases are TGTGCTAGTGGGCATTCCGGTCAGGGCAATGAGCAGTTCTTC.

This sequence joins TRBV6-5 and TRBJ1-1; D not certain. Trimming pared 7 bases from V and 0 bases from J, leaving 9 bases between. This CDR3 comprises 13 residues. Germline V gene data show CDR1 as MNHEY and CDR2 as SVGAGI. The CDR3 DNA sequence: TGTGCCAGCACCAACAGCGTGAACACTGAAGCTTTCTTT. Protein product: CASTNSVNTEAFF.

The sample holds one count of this clone. The genes are TRBV5-6 and TRBJ2-3, with 10 nucleotides matching TRBD1. This CDR3 comprises 15 residues. Looked up from germline, CDR1 is SGHDT and CDR2 is YYEEEE. V lost 0 bases, J lost 12 bases, and 10 bases stayed unmatched. The CDR3 bases are TGTGCCAGCAGCTTGGAGGGGACAGGGGCACCGGGACAGTATTTT. It yields the protein CASSLEGTGAPGQYF.

The V call is TRBV6-6, the J call TRBJ2-5; a possible D gene is TRBD2 (6 bases). CDR3 length: 16 amino acids. The germline V gene has CDR1 MNHNY and CDR2 SVGAGI (reference sequence). V dropped 2 bases and J dropped 5 bases, with 18 bases sitting between them. CDR3 DNA: TGTGCCAGCAGTTACCTCGGCGGGGCCCGTTCGGAGACCCAGTACTTC. Translating it yields CASSYLGGARSETQYF.

This clone was recorded only once. The chain is built from TRBV4-2 and TRBJ2-3, with D hard to call. This CDR3 spans 16 amino acids. Per the germline V gene, CDR1 is LGHNA and CDR2 is YNFKEQ. V was cut by 0 bases and J by 6 bases, with 16 bases left in between. DNA of the CDR3: TGTGCCAGCAGCCAAGACCGTGCCCAACCAACGGATACGCAGTATTTT. Its translation: CASSQDRAQPTDTQYF.

This sequence joins TRBV7-9 and TRBJ2-7; 11 positions match TRBD2. V shed 7 bases and J 6 bases; nucleotides not matched to a gene: 2. CDR1 and CDR2 (germline): SEHNR, FQNEAQ (reference sequence). The CDR3 is made up of 12 amino acids. The CDR3 DNA is TGTGCCAGCACGGGACTAGCGGCCGAGCAGTACTTC. Protein product: CASTGLAAEQYF.

As for this clone: The same CDR3 is also encoded by other DNA sequences in this sample. J is TRBJ2-7 and V is TRBV7-2; 8 bases map to TRBD2. This CDR3 contains 14 residues. Germline V gene sequence: CDR1 SGHTA, CDR2 FQGNSA. V lost 3 bases and J lost 1; bases outside the gene matches: 2. The CDR3 nucleotides are TGTGCCAGCAGCTTTGGCGGGGGGTCCTACGAGCAGTACTTC. Translating gives CASSFGGGSYEQYF.